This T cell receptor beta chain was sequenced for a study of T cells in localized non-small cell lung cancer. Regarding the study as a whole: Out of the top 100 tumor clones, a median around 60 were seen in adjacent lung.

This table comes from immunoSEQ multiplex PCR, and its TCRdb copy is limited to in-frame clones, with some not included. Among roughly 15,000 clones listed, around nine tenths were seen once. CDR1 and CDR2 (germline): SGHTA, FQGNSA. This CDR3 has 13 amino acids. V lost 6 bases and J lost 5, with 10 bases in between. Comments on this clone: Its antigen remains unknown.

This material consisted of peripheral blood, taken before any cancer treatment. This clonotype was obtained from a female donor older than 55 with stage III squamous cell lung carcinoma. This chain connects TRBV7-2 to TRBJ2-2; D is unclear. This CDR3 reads CASRSLPTGELFF. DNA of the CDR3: TGTGCCAGCAGATCCCTTCCGACCGGGGAGCTGTTTTTT.